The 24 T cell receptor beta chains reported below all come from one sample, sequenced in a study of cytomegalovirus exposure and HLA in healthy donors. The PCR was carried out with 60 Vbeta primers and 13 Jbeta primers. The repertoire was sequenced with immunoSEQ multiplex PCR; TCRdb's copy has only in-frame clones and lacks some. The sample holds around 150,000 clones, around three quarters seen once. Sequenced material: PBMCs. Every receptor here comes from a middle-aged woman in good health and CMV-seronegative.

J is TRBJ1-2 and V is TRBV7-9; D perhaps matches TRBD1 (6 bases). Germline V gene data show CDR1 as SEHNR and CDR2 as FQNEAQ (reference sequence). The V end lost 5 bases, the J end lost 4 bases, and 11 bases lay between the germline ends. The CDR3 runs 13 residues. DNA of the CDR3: TGTGCCAGCAGCCCAGGGGTTGGCTATGGCTACACCTTC. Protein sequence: CASSPGVGYGYTF.

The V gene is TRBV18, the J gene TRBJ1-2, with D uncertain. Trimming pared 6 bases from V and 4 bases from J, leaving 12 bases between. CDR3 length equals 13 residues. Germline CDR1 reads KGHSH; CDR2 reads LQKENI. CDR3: CASSQTDFYGYTF. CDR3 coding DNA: TGTGCCAGCTCGCAGACCGACTTCTATGGCTACACCTTC.

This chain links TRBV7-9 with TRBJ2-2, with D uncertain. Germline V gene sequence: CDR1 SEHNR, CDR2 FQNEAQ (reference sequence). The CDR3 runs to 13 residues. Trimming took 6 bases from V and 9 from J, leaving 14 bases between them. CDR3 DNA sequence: TGTGCCAGCAGACGTGGCAGGAACCGGGAGCTGTTTTTT. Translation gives CASRRGRNRELFF.

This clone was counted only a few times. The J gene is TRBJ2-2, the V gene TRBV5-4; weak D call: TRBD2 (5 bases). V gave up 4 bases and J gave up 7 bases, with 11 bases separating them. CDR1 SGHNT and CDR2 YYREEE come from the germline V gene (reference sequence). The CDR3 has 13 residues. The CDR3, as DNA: TGTGCCAGCAGCCTAGCTCGGGGCGGGGAGCTGTTTTTT. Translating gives CASSLARGGELFF.

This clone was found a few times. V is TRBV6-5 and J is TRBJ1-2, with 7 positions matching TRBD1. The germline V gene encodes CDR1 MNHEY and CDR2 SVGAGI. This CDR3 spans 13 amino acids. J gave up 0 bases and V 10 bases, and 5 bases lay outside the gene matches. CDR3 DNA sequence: TGTGCCACAAACAGGGGAGCTAACTATGGCTACACCTTC. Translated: CATNRGANYGYTF.

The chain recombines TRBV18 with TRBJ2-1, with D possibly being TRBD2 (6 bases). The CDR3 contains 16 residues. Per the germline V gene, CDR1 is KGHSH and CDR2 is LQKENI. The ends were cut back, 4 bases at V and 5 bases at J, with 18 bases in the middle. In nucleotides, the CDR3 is TGTGCCAGCTCACTAAAACCGGGGGTTCGGGACAATGAGCAGTTCTTC. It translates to CASSLKPGVRDNEQFF.

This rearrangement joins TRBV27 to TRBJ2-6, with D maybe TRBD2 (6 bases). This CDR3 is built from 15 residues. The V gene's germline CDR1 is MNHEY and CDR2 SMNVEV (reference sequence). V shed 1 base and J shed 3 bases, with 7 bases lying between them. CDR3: CASSLWGVGANVLTF. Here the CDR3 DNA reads TGTGCCAGCAGTTTATGGGGGGTTGGGGCCAACGTCCTGACTTTC.

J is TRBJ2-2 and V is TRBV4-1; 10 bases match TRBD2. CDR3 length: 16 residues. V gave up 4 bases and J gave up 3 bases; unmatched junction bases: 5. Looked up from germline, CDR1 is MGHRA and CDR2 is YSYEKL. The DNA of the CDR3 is TGCGCCAGCAGCCTGAGCGGGGGGGCGGACACCGGGGAGCTGTTTTTT. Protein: CASSLSGGADTGELFF.

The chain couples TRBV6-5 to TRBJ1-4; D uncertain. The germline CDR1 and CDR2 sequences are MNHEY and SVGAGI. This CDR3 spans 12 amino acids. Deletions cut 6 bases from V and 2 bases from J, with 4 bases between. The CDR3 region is CASRLTNEKLFF. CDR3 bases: TGTGCCAGCAGACTGACTAATGAAAAACTGTTTTTT.

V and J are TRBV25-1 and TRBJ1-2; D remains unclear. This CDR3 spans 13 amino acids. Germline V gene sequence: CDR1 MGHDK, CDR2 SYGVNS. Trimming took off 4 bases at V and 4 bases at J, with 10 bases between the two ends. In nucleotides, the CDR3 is TGTGCCAGCAGTGGAAACAGCCCCTATGGCTACACCTTC. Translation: CASSGNSPYGYTF.

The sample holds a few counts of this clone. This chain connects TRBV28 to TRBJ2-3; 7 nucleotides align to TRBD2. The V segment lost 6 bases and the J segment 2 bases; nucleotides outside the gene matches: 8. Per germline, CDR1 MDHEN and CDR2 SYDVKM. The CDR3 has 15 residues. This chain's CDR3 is CASRHLGGDTDTQYF. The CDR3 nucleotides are TGTGCCAGCAGGCACCTTGGGGGGGACACAGATACGCAGTATTTT.

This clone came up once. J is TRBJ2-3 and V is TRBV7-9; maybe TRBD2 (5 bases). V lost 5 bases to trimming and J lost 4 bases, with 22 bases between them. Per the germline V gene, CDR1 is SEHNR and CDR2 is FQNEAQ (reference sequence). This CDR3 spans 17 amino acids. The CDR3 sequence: CASSLRPTSYTADTQYF. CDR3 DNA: TGTGCCAGCAGCCTACGTCCTACTAGTTACACGGCAGATACGCAGTATTTT. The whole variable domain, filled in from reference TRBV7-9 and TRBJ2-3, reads DTGVSQNPRHKITKRGQNVTFRCDPISEHNRLYWYRQTLGQGPEFLTYFQNEAQLEKSRLLSDRFSAERPKGSFSTLEIQRTEQGDSAMYLCASSLRPTSYTADTQYFGPGTRLTVL.

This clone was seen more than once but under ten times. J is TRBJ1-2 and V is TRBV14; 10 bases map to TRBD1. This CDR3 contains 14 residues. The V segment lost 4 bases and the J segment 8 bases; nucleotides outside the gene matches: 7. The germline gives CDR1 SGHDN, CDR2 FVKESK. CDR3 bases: TGTGCCAGCAGCCGTGACAGGGGGCAAGGGGGCTACACCTTC. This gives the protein CASSRDRGQGGYTF.

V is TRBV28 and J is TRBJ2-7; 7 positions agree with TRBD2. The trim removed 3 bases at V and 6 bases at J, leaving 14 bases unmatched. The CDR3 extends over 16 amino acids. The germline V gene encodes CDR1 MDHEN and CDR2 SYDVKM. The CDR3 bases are TGTGCCAGCAGTTTCCGTGGGAGGGAAACGCGGACCGAGCAGTACTTC. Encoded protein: CASSFRGRETRTEQYF.

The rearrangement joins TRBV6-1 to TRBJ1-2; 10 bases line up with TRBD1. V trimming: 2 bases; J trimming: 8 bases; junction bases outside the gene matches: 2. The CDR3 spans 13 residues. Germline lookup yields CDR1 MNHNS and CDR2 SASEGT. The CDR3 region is CASSELGQGGYTF. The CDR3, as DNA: TGTGCCAGCAGTGAATTGGGACAGGGGGGCTACACCTTC.

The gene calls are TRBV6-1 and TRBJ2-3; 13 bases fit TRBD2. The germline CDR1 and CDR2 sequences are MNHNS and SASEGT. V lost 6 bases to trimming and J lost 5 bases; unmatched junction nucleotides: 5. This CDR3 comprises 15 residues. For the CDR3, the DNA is TGTGCCAGCAGACAACTAGCGGGGGGGGAAGATACGCAGTATTTT. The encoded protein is CASRQLAGGEDTQYF.

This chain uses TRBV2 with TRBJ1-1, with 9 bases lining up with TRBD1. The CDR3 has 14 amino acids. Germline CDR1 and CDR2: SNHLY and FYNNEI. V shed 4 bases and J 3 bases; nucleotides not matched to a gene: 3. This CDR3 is CASSVQGADTEAFF. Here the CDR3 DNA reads TGTGCCAGCAGTGTACAGGGGGCTGACACTGAAGCTTTCTTT.

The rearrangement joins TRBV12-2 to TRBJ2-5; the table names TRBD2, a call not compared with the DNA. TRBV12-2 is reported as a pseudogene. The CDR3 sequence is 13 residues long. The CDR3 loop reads CASRLPPQETQYF. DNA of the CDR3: TGTGCAAGTCGCCTCCCCCCCCAAGAGACCCAGTACTTC.

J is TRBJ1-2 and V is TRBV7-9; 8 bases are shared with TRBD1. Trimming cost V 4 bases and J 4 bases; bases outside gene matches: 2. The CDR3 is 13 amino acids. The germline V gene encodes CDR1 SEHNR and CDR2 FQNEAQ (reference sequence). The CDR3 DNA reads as TGTGCCAGCAGCTCAGGGGGCTTCTATGGCTACACCTTC. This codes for CASSSGGFYGYTF.

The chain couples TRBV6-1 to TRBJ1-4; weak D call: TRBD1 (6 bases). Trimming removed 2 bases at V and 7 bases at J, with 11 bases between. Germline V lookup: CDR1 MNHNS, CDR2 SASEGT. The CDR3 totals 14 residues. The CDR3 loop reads CASSERTDIEKLFF. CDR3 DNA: TGTGCCAGCAGTGAAAGGACAGACATTGAAAAACTGTTTTTT.

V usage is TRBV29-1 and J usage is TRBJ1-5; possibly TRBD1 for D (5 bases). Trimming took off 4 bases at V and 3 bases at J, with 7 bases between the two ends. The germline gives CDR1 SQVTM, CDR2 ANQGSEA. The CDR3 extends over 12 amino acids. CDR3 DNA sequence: TGCAGCGTTGGACAGCTCAATCAGCCCCAGCATTTT. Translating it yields CSVGQLNQPQHF.

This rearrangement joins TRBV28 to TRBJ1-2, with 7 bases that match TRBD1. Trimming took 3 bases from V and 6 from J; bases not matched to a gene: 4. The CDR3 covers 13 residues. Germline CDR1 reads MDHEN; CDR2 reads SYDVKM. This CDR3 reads CASSLSGGNGYTF. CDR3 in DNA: TGTGCCAGCAGTTTGTCAGGGGGGAATGGCTACACCTTC.

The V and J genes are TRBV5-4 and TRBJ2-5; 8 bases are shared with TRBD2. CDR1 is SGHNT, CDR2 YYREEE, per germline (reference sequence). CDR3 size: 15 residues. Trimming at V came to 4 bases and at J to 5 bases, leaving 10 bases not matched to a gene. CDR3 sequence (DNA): TGTGCCAGCAGCCCGGGGGGGCCCGCCTCGGAGACCCAGTACTTC. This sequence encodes CASSPGGPASETQYF.

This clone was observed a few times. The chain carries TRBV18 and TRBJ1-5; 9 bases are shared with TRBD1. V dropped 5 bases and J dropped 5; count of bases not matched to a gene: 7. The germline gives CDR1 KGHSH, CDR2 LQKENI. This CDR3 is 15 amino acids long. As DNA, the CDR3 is TGTGCCAGCTCATCCGGGACAGGGATTGATCAGCCCCAGCATTTT. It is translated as CASSSGTGIDQPQHF.